The clone carrying this T cell receptor (beta chain) has just a few counts. Its antigen remains unidentified. The assay was immunoSEQ multiplex PCR, and TCRdb's table has in-frame clones only and misses some. The sample consists of about 97,000 clones, more than 75% of them appearing once. The data originate from a study of T cell responses to AZD1222 COVID-19 vaccine. Findings and caveats of the study: Unmutated variant regions are reportedly targeted by nearly half of spike-specific TCRs. Compared with day 0, the breadth and depth of the Spike-specific TCR repertoire rose significantly after two doses of AZD1222. Baseline seropositivity characterized only 5 or 6 AZD1222 recipients.

Per the germline V gene, CDR1 is MGHDK and CDR2 is SYGVNS. V lost 2 bases, J lost 11 bases, and 16 bases lay in between. CDR3 length: 15 amino acids. The gene calls are TRBV25-1 and TRBJ1-6; tentatively, D is TRBD1 (5 bases). The TCR originated in an adult in good health. Here the sequenced sample was peripheral blood, taken on day 0 of AZD1222 vaccination. This CDR3 reads CASSEASGGGAPLHF. The CDR3 DNA sequence: TGTGCCAGCAGTGAAGCGAGCGGGGGAGGGGCACCCCTCCACTTT.